This TCR beta chain was recorded in a study of vaccination and CD4 T cells after COVID-19. Whole-study context: Post-vaccine sample collection happened at a median of roughly 72 days after dose two, ranging 14 to 241. Stimulation of cells relied on overlapping spike peptides derived from SARS-CoV-2, HCoV-NL63, HCoV-OC43 and HCoV-229E. The study's findings and limits: Median SARS-CoV-2-reactive clonotype numbers went from roughly 19 to 38; this increase was not significant. Among reactive clones from convalescent patients, a median about 83% appeared only post-vaccination.

Germline CDR1 MDHEN, CDR2 SYDVKM. This CDR3 has 16 residues. V dropped 3 bases and J dropped 8; count of bases not matched to a gene: 10. For this clonotype: Its antigen is unidentified.

Sequencing of cultured CD4+ T cell DNA used the Oncomine TCR Beta short-read assay. TCRdb reanalysed the PCR reads using MiXCR and keeps one entry per CDR3 protein. The sample shows 17,000 or so distinct CDR3 sequences, roughly 23% of them seen only once. Treatment here: 10-day PBMC culture with coronavirus spike peptide pools or control peptides (ViraFEST assay). The sample comprised cultured CD4+ T cells from blood. The receptor comes from a human donor with COVID-19. The genes are TRBV28 and TRBJ1-4; 9 bases line up with TRBD1. CDR3 DNA: TGTGCCAGCAGTTTGCTGAGGACAGGGGAGCGGGAAAAACTGTTTTTT. It specifies CASSLLRTGEREKLFF.